These 15 T cell receptor beta chains share one sample of origin, sequenced in a study of T cells in Graves' hyperthyroidism and ophthalmopathy. Amplification yielded TCR beta CDR3 regions, with RNA transcripts as the source. Using the HTBI primer set, a first-round RT-PCR was run on the TCR CDR3. TCRdb analysed the multiplex PCR reads with MiXCR anew, one entry per CDR3 protein. The data hold about 300,000 distinct CDR3 sequences, with roughly 18% observed a single time. Sequenced material: blood. The receptors here all came from a man aged 45-60 years with Graves' ophthalmopathy.

This clonotype was found many times. The chain joins TRBV2 to TRBJ2-7; D is unresolved. Germline CDR1 and CDR2: SNHLY and FYNNEI. V was trimmed by 0 bases and J by 2 bases, leaving 11 bases between them. This CDR3 is built from 15 residues. CDR3 bases: TGTGCCAGCAGTGAAGCGACCGGACGGGCCTACGAGCAGTACTTC. As protein: CASSEATGRAYEQYF.

The J gene is TRBJ2-1, the V gene TRBV5-6; D call uncertain. The CDR3 is 13 residues long. V lost 2 bases, J lost 5 bases, and 8 bases lay in between. Germline values: CDR1 SGHDT, CDR2 YYEEEE. CDR3 amino acids: CASSFDGDNEQFF. In nucleotides, the CDR3 is TGTGCCAGCAGCTTTGATGGGGACAATGAGCAGTTCTTC.

This clonotype was seen a few times. The J gene is TRBJ2-5, the V gene TRBV19; 11 bases map to TRBD1. Germline CDR1 reads LNHDA; CDR2 reads SQIVND (reference sequence). With 3 bases clipped from V and 6 bases from J, the junction kept 12 bases outside the gene matches. The CDR3 extends over 17 amino acids. The CDR3 reads CASSMWDRGWGKKTQYF. In DNA form, the CDR3 reads TGTGCCAGTAGTATGTGGGACAGGGGGTGGGGTAAGAAGACCCAGTACTTC.

The chain recombines TRBV5-1 with TRBJ1-1, with a possible D match to TRBD1 (5 bases). The V gene's germline CDR1 is SGHRS and CDR2 YFSETQ. The V end lost 1 base, the J end lost 5 bases, and 12 bases lay between the germline ends. The CDR3 is made up of 14 amino acids. The CDR3 sequence: CASSLSGGTTEAFF. In DNA form, the CDR3 reads TGCGCCAGCAGCTTGAGTGGGGGGACGACTGAAGCTTTCTTT.

This clonotype appeared many times. The chain couples TRBV2 to TRBJ1-5; unclear D gene. Germline V lookup: CDR1 SNHLY, CDR2 FYNNEI. The CDR3 covers 15 residues. Trimming shortened V by 2 bases and J by 2 bases, and 10 bases separated the two germline ends. The CDR3, as DNA: TGTGCCAGCAGTGAAAGGCTTCACGGCAATCAGCCCCAGCATTTT. It codes for CASSERLHGNQPQHF. The full variable domain, rest sourced from reference TRBV2 and TRBJ1-5, is EPEVTQTPSHQVTQMGQEVILRCVPISNHLYFYWYRQILGQKVEFLVSFYNNEISEKSEIFDDQFSVERPDGSNFTLKIRSTKLEDSAMYFCASSERLHGNQPQHFGDGTRLSIL.

This clonotype was seen at least ten times. The CDR3 DNA sequence: TGTGCCACCAGTGAGCCCGGGACATCCTACGAGCAGTACTTC. Its protein product is CATSEPGTSYEQYF. This chain connects TRBV24-1 to TRBJ2-7, with D possibly being TRBD1 (6 bases). V gave up 4 bases and J gave up 1 base, with 10 bases separating them. The CDR3 covers 14 residues. Germline loops: CDR1 KGHDR, CDR2 SFDVKD.

This clonotype was detected a few times. A junction boundary mismatches the germline segment, possibly from a read error. The CDR3 nucleotides read TGTGCCAGCAGTTTCATAAAGGGACAGCTTAAGTACGGGCAGTACTTC. Its protein is CASSFIKGQLKYGQYF. The chain recombines TRBV28 with TRBJ2-7; 7 bases map to TRBD1. Germline CDR1 reads MDHEN; CDR2 reads SYDVKM. This CDR3 has 16 amino acids.

A few counts support this clonotype. This may stem from a read error, because a much larger clone lies one nucleotide away. This chain links TRBV7-2 with TRBJ2-3; 8 bases line up with TRBD2. Trimming removed 3 bases from V and 6 bases from J; junction bases left unmatched: 8. CDR3 size: 15 residues. Germline values: CDR1 SGHTA, CDR2 FQGNSA. The CDR3 loop reads CASSFAAGVIDTQYF. In DNA, the CDR3 is TGTGCCAGCAGCTTTGCAGCGGGAGTTATCGATACGCAGTATTTT.

This clonotype occurred once. The J gene is TRBJ2-1, the V gene TRBV11-2; 8 nucleotides match TRBD1. The trim removed 2 bases at V and 4 bases at J, leaving 4 bases unmatched. The V gene's germline CDR1 is SGHAT and CDR2 FQNNGV. CDR3 length: 15 residues. As DNA, the CDR3 is TGTGCCAGCAGCTTAACGGGACAGGTATACAATGAGCAGTTCTTC. Translated: CASSLTGQVYNEQFF.

The V call is TRBV6-2 or TRBV6-3, the J call TRBJ1-2; TRBD1 matches at 9 bases. With V trimmed by 2 bases and J by 8 bases, 6 bases remained unmatched. Germline V gives CDR1 MNHEY, CDR2 SVGEGT. The CDR3 consists of 14 residues. The CDR3 loop is CASSYPGQGSGYTF. DNA of the CDR3: TGTGCCAGCAGTTACCCGGGACAGGGAAGCGGCTACACCTTC.

This rearrangement joins TRBV25-1 to TRBJ2-2, with D perhaps matching TRBD2 (6 bases). The CDR3 length is 16 residues. Germline assignment: CDR1 MGHDK and CDR2 SYGVNS. V was clipped by 3 bases and J by 3 bases, with 14 bases between them. CDR3 loop: CASSDWTKSDTGELFF. CDR3 bases: TGTGCCAGCAGTGATTGGACTAAGAGCGACACCGGGGAGCTGTTTTTT.

This clonotype has a count of ten or more. The chain employs TRBV28 and TRBJ2-3; TRBD1 matches 7 bases. Trimming cost V 5 bases and J 6 bases; bases outside gene matches: 5. Germline V gene lookup returns CDR1 MDHEN and CDR2 SYDVKM. The CDR3 is made up of 13 amino acids. CDR3 sequence: CASSRDSLDTQYF. CDR3 DNA sequence: TGTGCCAGCAGTCGGGACAGTCTTGATACGCAGTATTTT.

This clonotype was detected ten times or more. The rearrangement links TRBV2 to TRBJ2-7, with 7 bases lining up with TRBD2. This CDR3 is 14 amino acids long. V lost 3 bases to trimming and J lost 2 bases; unmatched junction nucleotides: 4. Germline lookup yields CDR1 SNHLY and CDR2 FYNNEI. CDR3 coding DNA: TGTGCCAGCAGTGAGGGAAGCGGGACCTACGAGCAGTACTTC. Translating it yields CASSEGSGTYEQYF.

This clonotype has ten or more counts. The chain employs TRBV12-3 or TRBV12-4 and TRBJ1-2; 8 bases are shared with TRBD1. Unmatched junction bases numbered 5, after V lost 7 bases and J lost 4 bases. The CDR3 covers 13 residues. The CDR3 here is CASTGQAFYGYTF. The DNA of the CDR3 is TGTGCCAGCACGGGACAGGCGTTCTATGGCTACACCTTC.

Comment on this clonotype: An end of the junction does not agree with germline; a read error may underlie this. The rearrangement uses TRBV7-2 and TRBJ2-1, with D perhaps matching TRBD2 (5 bases). Germline V CDR1 and CDR2: SGHTA, FQGNSA. This CDR3 has 14 residues. CDR3 sequence: CAGSLASFGNEQFF. Here the CDR3 DNA reads TGTGCCGGCAGCTTAGCGTCTTTCGGGAATGAGCAGTTCTTC. Looking up the rest from reference TRBV7-2 and TRBJ2-1 gives the full variable domain: GAGVSQSPSNKVTEKGKDVELRCDPISGHTALYWYRQSLGQGLEFLIYFQGNSAPDKSGLPSDRFSAERTGGSVSTLTIQRTQQEDSAVYLCAGSLASFGNEQFFGPGTRLTVL.